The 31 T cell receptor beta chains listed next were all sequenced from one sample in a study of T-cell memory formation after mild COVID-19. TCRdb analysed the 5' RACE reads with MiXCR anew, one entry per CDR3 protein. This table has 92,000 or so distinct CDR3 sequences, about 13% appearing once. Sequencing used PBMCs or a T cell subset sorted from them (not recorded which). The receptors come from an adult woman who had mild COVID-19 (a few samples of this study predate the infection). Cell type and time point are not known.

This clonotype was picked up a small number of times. As DNA, the CDR3 is TGCAGCGTTGAAGGCGTCGGGGGGCCAGGGGAGCAGTTCTTC. It translates to CSVEGVGGPGEQFF. The chain is built from TRBV29-1 and TRBJ2-1, with D possibly being TRBD2 (7 bases). CDR1 and CDR2 (germline): SQVTM, ANQGSEA. The V end was cut by 1 base, the J end by 10 bases, with 17 bases between. The CDR3 contains 14 residues.

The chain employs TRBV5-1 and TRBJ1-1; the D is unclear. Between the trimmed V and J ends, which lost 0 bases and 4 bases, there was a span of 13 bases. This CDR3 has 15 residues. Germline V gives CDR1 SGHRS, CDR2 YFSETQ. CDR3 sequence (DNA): TGCGCCAGCAGCTTGGAGGCAGCTCTCCCCACTGAAGCTTTCTTT. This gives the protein CASSLEAALPTEAFF.

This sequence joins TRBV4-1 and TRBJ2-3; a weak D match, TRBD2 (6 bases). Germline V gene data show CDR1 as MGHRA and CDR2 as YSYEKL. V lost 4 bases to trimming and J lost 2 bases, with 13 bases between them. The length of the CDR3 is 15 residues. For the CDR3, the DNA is TGCGCCAGCAGCCCTGGCGGGGACCTCACAGATACGCAGTATTTT. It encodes CASSPGGDLTDTQYF.

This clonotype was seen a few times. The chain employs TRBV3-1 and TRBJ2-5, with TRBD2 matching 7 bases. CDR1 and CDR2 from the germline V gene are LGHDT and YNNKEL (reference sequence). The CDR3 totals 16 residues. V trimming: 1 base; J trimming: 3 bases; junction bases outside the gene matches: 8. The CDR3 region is CASSQGELAEEETQYF. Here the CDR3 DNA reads TGTGCCAGCAGCCAAGGCGAGCTAGCGGAAGAAGAGACCCAGTACTTC.

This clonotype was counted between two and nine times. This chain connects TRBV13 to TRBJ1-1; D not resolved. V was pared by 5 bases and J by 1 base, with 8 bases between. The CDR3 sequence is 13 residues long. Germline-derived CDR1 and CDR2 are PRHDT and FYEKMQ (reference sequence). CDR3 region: CASSPTENTEAFF. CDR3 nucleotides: TGTGCCAGCAGCCCGACGGAGAACACTGAAGCTTTCTTT.

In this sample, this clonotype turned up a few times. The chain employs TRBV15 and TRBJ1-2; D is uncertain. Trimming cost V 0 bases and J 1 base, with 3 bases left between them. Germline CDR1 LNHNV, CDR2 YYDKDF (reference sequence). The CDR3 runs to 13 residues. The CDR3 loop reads CATSRERNYGYTF. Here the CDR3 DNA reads TGTGCCACCAGCAGAGAACGTAACTATGGCTACACCTTC.

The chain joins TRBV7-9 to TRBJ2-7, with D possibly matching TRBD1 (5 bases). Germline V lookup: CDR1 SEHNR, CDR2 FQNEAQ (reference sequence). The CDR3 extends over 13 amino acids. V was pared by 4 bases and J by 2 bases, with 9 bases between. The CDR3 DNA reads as TGTGCCAGCAGCTCCAGGGAAACCTACGAGCAGTACTTC. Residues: CASSSRETYEQYF.

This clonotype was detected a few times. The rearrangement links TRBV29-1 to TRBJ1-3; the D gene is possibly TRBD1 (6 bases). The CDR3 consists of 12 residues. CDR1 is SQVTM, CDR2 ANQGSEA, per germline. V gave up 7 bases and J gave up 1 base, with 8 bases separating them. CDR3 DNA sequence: TGCAGCGCGACAGGATCTGGAAACACCATATATTTT. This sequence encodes CSATGSGNTIYF.

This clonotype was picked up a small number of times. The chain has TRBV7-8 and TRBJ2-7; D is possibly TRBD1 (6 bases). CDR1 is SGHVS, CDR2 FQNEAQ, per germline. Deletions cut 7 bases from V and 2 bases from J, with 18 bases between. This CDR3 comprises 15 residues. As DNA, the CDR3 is TGTGCCAGCACCACTCTCCGGGACAAGACCTACGAGCAGTACTTC. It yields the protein CASTTLRDKTYEQYF.

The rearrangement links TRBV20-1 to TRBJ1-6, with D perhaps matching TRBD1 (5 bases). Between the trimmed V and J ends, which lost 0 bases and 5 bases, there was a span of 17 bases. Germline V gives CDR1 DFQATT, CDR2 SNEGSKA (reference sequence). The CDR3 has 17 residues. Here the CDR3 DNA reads TGCAGTGCTAGAGATCGTCCGGGTCCGGGGCATAATTCACCCCTCCACTTT. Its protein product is CSARDRPGPGHNSPLHF.

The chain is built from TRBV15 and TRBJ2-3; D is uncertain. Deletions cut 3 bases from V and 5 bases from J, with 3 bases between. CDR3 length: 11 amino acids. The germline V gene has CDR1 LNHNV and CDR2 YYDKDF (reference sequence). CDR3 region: CATSSQDTQYF. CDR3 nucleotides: TGTGCCACCAGCAGTCAAGATACGCAGTATTTT.

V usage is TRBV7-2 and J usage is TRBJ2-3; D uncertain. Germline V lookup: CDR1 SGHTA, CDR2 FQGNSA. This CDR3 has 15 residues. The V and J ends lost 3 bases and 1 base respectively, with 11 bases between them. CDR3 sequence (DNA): TGTGCCAGCAGCTTCGTATCGTGGGGCACAGATACGCAGTATTTT. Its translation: CASSFVSWGTDTQYF. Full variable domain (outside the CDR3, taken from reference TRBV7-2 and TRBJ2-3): GAGVSQSPSNKVTEKGKDVELRCDPISGHTALYWYRQSLGQGLEFLIYFQGNSAPDKSGLPSDRFSAERTGGSVSTLTIQRTQQEDSAVYLCASSFVSWGTDTQYFGPGTRLTVL.

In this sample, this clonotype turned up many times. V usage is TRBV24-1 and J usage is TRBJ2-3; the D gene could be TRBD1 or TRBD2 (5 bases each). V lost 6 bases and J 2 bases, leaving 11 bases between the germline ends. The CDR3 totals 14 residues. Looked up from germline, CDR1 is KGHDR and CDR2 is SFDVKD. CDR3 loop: CATSLPGLTDTQYF. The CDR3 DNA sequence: TGTGCCACCAGTCTTCCGGGGCTCACAGATACGCAGTATTTT.

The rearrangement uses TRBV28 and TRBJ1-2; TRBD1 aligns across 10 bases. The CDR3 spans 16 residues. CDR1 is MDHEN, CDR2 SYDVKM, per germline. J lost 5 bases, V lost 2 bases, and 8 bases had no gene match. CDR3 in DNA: TGTGCCAGCAGTTTACGATGGGACAGGGGTTTATATGGCTACACCTTC. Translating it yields CASSLRWDRGLYGYTF.

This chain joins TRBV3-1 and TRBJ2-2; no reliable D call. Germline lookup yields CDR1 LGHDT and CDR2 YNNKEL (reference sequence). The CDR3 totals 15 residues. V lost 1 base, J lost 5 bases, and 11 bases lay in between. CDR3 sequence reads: CASSQGLEGTGELFF. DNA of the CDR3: TGTGCCAGCAGCCAAGGACTCGAAGGAACCGGGGAGCTGTTTTTT.

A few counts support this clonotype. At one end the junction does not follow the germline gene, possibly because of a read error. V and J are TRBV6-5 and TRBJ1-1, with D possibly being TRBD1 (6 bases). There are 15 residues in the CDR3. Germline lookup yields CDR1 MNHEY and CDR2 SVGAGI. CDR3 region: CASGAGVILNTEAFF. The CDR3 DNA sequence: TGTGCCAGCGGGGCAGGGGTTATCTTGAATACTGAAGCTTTCTTT.

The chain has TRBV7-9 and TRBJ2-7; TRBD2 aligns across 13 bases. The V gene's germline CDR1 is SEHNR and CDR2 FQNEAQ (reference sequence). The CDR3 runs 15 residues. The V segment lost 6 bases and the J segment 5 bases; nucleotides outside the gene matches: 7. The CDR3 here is CASSKRTSGRNEQYF. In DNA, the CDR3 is TGTGCCAGCAGTAAAAGGACTAGCGGGAGAAACGAGCAGTACTTC.

The CDR3 nucleotides are TGTGCCAGCAGTTTCCAAGAGAACACTGAAGCTTTCTTT. Its translation: CASSFQENTEAFF. J is TRBJ1-1 and V is TRBV12-3 or TRBV12-4; D call uncertain. There are 13 residues in the CDR3. Between the trimmed V and J ends, which lost 3 bases and 1 base, there was a span of 6 bases.

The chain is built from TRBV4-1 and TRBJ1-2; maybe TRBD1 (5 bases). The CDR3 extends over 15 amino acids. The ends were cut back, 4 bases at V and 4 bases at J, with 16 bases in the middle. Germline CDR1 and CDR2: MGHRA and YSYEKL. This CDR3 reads CASSPEQGGSYGYTF. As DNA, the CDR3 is TGCGCCAGCAGCCCTGAGCAGGGTGGGTCCTATGGCTACACCTTC.

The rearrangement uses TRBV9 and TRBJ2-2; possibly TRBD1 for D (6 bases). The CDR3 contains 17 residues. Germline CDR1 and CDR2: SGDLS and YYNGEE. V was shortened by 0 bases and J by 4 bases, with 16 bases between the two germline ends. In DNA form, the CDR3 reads TGTGCCAGCAGCGTAGCTTCGACAGGATGGGTCACCGGGGAGCTGTTTTTT. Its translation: CASSVASTGWVTGELFF.

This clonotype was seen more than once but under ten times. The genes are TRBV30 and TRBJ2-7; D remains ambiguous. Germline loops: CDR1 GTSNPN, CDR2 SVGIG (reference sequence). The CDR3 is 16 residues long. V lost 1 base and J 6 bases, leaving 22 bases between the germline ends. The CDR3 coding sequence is TGTGCCTGGAGTGGACCCGAAGGACGGACGGCGTTCGAGCAGTACTTC. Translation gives CAWSGPEGRTAFEQYF.

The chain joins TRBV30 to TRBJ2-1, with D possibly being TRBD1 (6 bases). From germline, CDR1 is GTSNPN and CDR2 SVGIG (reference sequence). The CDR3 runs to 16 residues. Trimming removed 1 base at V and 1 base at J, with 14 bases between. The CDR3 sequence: CAWSGTQGKSYNEQFF. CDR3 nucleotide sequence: TGTGCCTGGAGTGGAACACAGGGAAAATCCTACAATGAGCAGTTCTTC.

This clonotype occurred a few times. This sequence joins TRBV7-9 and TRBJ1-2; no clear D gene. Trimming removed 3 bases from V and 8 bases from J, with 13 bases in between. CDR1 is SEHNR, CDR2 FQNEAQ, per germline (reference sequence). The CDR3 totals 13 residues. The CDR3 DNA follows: TGTGCCAGCAGCTTCCGGGTTTCTGAGGGCTACACCTTC. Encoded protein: CASSFRVSEGYTF.

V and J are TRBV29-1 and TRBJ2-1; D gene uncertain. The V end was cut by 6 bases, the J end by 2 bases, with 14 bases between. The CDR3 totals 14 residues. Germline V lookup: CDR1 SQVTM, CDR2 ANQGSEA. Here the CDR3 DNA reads TGCAGCGTCGGTTCGCTGGCAGCCTACAATGAGCAGTTCTTC. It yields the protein CSVGSLAAYNEQFF.

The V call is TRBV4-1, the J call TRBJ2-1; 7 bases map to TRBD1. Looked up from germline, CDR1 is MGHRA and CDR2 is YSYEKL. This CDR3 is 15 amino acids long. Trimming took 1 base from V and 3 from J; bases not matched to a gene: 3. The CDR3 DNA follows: TGCGCCAGCAGCCAAGGAGGGGGCCGCTACAATGAGCAGTTCTTC. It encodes CASSQGGGRYNEQFF.

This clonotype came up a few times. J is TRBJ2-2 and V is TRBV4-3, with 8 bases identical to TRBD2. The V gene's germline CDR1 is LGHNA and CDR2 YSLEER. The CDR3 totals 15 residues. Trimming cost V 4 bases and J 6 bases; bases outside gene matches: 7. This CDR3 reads CASSLQSGSPGELFF. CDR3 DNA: TGCGCCAGCAGCCTCCAAAGCGGGAGCCCCGGGGAGCTGTTTTTT.

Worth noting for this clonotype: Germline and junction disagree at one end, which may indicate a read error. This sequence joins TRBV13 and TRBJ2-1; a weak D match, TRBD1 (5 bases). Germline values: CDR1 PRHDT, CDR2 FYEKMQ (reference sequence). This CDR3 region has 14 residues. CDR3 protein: CASSLQGGDNDQFF. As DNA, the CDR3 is TGTGCCAGCAGCTTACAGGGTGGCGACAATGACCAGTTCTTC.

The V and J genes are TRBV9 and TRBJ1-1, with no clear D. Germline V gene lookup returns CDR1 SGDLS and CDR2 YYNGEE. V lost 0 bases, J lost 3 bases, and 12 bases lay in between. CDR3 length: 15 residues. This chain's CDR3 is CASSVGRIPDTEAFF. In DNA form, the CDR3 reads TGTGCCAGCAGCGTAGGAAGGATTCCGGACACTGAAGCTTTCTTT.

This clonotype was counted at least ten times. The DNA of the CDR3 is TGCGCCAGCAGCCCGGGGACGGGGAGCTCCTACGAGCAGTACTTC. Its translation: CASSPGTGSSYEQYF. The chain has TRBV5-1 and TRBJ2-7, with D perhaps given as TRBD1 or TRBD2 (5 bases each). The V end lost 4 bases, the J end lost 0 bases, and 14 bases lay between the germline ends. The CDR3 is made up of 15 amino acids. Germline values: CDR1 SGHRS, CDR2 YFSETQ.

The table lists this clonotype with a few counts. The CDR3 loop reads CASSQAFNEKLFF. CDR3 DNA sequence: TGTGCCAGCAGCCAGGCATTTAATGAAAAACTGTTTTTT. The rearrangement links TRBV3-1 to TRBJ1-4, with D uncertain. Per germline, CDR1 LGHDT and CDR2 YNNKEL (reference sequence). V lost 3 bases and J lost 4, with 6 bases in between. This CDR3 spans 13 amino acids.

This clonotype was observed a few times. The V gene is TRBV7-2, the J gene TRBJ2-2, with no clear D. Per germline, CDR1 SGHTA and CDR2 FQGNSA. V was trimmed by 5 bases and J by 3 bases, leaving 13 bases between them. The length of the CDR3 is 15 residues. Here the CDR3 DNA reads TGTGCCAGCAGCAAGAGTGTGACCCACACCGGGGAGCTGTTTTTT. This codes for CASSKSVTHTGELFF.